The rows below give T cell receptor beta chains drawn from one sample of a study of metastatic and nonmetastatic thyroid tumors. With MiXCR, TCRdb called clones anew from the PCR reads. The sample comprises about 15,000 clones, approximately 32% of which are singletons, and about a quarter rests with the top ten. Material: tumor tissue. The source is a female donor with papillary thyroid cancer or a benign thyroid nodule (not recorded which). Some clones in this sample may be carry-over from other donors' samples. Both conserved end residues are part of each CDR3. A D gene is named only where the DNA matches it firmly. Rows may omit the clone size; those that give it use once, few, many or a size class.

d_gene,j_gene,abundance,v_gene,CDR3nt,CDR3aa
TRBD1,TRBJ1-1,many,TRBV12-3/TRBV12-4,TGTGCCAGCAGTTTAGCGGGGGACAGTGCTTTCTTT,CASSLAGDSAFF
NA,TRBJ2-7,few,TRBV20-1,TGCAGTGCACGGCCCGCGGCGGAATGGTCCGAGCAGTACTTC,CSARPAAEWSEQYF
TRBD1,TRBJ2-1,many,TRBV19,TGTGCCAGTAGTCCCCAGGGGGCCTTCGGTGAGCAGTTCTTC,CASSPQGAFGEQFF
TRBD1,TRBJ2-5,NA,TRBV6-1,TGTGCCAGCAGCCGGACAGGGAGGGAGACCCAGTACTTC,CASSRTGRETQYF
NA,TRBJ1-2,once,TRBV20-1,TGCAGTGCTAGAGATCGGGGCAGGCCGGCGGTCTATGGCTACACCTTC,CSARDRGRPAVYGYTF
TRBD1,TRBJ2-2,NA,TRBV6-4,TGTGCCAGCAGCGACCGGGACAGGGTAGTAATGTCAGTGTCCGGGGAGCTGTTTTTT,CASSDRDRVVMSVSGELFF
NA,TRBJ2-5,NA,TRBV30,TGTGCCTGGAGTTCACTTTCGGAGACCCAGTACTTC,CAWSSLSETQYF
TRBD2,TRBJ2-1,NA,TRBV6-2/TRBV6-3,TGTGCCAGCAGTTTAGCGGGGGGGCCAAATGAGCAGTTCTTC,CASSLAGGPNEQFF
NA,TRBJ1-6,medium-sized,TRBV2,TGTGCCAGCAGAGCGGGAACCAATTCACCCCTCCACTTT,CASRAGTNSPLHF
NA,TRBJ1-4,NA,TRBV7-8,TGTGCCAGCAGCTTTTCCGAAACAACTAATGAAAAACTGTTTTTT,CASSFSETTNEKLFF
TRBD1,TRBJ2-7,NA,TRBV7-6,TGTGCCAGCATCTTAAGGCCGACAGGGGGACTCGAGCAGTACTTC,CASILRPTGGLEQYF
TRBD2,TRBJ2-2,many,TRBV20-1,TGCAGTGCTAGATCCGGGACTAGCGACACCGGGGAGCTGTTTTTT,CSARSGTSDTGELFF
NA,TRBJ2-3,many,TRBV11-1,TGTGCCAGCAGCCCGGGGGATGGCTTCACAGATACGCAGTATTTT,CASSPGDGFTDTQYF
TRBD1,TRBJ2-7,NA,TRBV5-1,TGCGCCAGCAGCTTGATTGGGACAGGGGGGACCTACGAGCAGTACTTC,CASSLIGTGGTYEQYF
TRBD2,TRBJ2-7,medium-sized,TRBV20-1,TGCAGTGCCACCCATATTCGGCTAGCGGACTACGAGCAGTACTTC,CSATHIRLADYEQYF
NA,TRBJ2-1,NA,TRBV30,TGTGCCTGGACCCAGAGGGACCCCTCCTACAATGAGCAGTTCTTC,CAWTQRDPSYNEQFF
NA,TRBJ2-2,NA,TRBV6-9,TGTGCCAGCAGTCCACCTGGTGTCGGGGAGCTGTTTTTT,CASSPPGVGELFF
NA,TRBJ2-1,few,TRBV6-1,TGTGCCAGCAGTGAAGGACTAGAACACAATGAGCAGTTCTTC,CASSEGLEHNEQFF
NA,TRBJ2-7,medium-sized,TRBV4-1,TGCGCCAGCAGCCCACCAAGACAGGCCGAGCAGTACTTC,CASSPPRQAEQYF
NA,TRBJ2-1,few,TRBV20-1,TGCAGTGCTAGAGATTTGAGACCCGGGGCCTACAATGAGCAGTTCTTC,CSARDLRPGAYNEQFF
TRBD1,TRBJ2-2,NA,TRBV6-1,TGTGCCAGCAGTGTAGGGGGCGACACCGGGGAGCTGTTTTTT,CASSVGGDTGELFF
NA,TRBJ2-7,medium-sized,TRBV20-1,TGCAGTGCGGCGACAGGGAGGCAGGAGGCCGAGCAGTACTTC,CSAATGRQEAEQYF
TRBD1,TRBJ1-2,many,TRBV14,TGTGCCAGCAGCCAAGCAACTCAGGGGGTGAACTATGGCTACACCTTC,CASSQATQGVNYGYTF
NA,TRBJ2-2,NA,TRBV6-4,TGTGCCAGCAGTGAAGAAGGGGGCACCGGGGAGCTGTTTTTT,CASSEEGGTGELFF
TRBD1,TRBJ1-4,many,TRBV6-1,TGTGCCAGTGGTACAGGGGAGACTAATGAAAAACTGTTTTTT,CASGTGETNEKLFF
NA,TRBJ1-4,once,TRBV20-1,TGCAGTGCTAGCGGTCTACACTCGAGTTCACTGAATGAAAAACTGTTTTTT,CSASGLHSSSLNEKLFF
NA,TRBJ1-2,few,TRBV9,TGTGCCAGCAGCGCGACGGAAAATCATGGCTACACCTTC,CASSATENHGYTF
NA,TRBJ2-2,NA,TRBV6-2/TRBV6-3,TGTGCCAGCAGTTACGTCACAGGGTGCACCGTGGAGCTGTTTTTT,CASSYVTGCTVELFF
TRBD2,TRBJ2-5,many,TRBV6-1,TGTGCCAGCAGACTGTCCGGGAGGGGGCAAGAGACCCAGTACTTC,CASRLSGRGQETQYF
TRBD1,TRBJ1-5,many,TRBV4-3,TGCGCCAGCAGCCAAACCAGTCTTCGACAGGGGCTGGGTAGCAATCAGCCCCAGCATTTT,CASSQTSLRQGLGSNQPQHF
NA,TRBJ1-6,medium-sized,TRBV20-1,TGCAGTGCCGAGATCAGGGGAATGAGTTCACCCCTCCACTTT,CSAEIRGMSSPLHF
TRBD2,TRBJ2-1,many,TRBV20-1,TGCAGTGCTAGCCCCCCTCGCGGGAGCCGGAGCTCCTACAATGAGCAGTTCTTC,CSASPPRGSRSSYNEQFF
NA,TRBJ2-2,NA,TRBV18,TGTGCCAGCTCAGAACTGGAAAAGGGGCGCGGGACCGGGGAGCTGTTTTTT,CASSELEKGRGTGELFF
NA,TRBJ2-5,few,TRBV10-2,TGCGCCAGCAGTGACCCGGGACAACGGGGGGTGGAGACCAAGTACTTC,CASSDPGQRGVETKYF